The clone carrying this T cell receptor (beta chain) was recorded a few times. The record originates from a study of Graves' ophthalmopathy and Graves' hyperthyroidism. This CDR3 is built from 15 residues. Trimming shortened V by 3 bases and J by 0 bases, and 9 bases separated the two germline ends. Germline V lookup: CDR1 SGHTA, CDR2 FQGNSA. RNA transcripts yielded amplified TCR beta CDR3 regions. RT-PCR in the first round used HTBI primers; a second-round multiplex PCR followed. From the multiplex PCR reads, TCRdb called clonotypes with MiXCR, one entry per CDR3 protein. The sample includes 200,000 to 250,000 distinct CDR3 sequences, less than 55% of them seen just once.

This TCR was recovered from an adult man with Graves' ophthalmopathy. The sample was peripheral blood. The V call is TRBV7-2, the J call TRBJ1-5, with D unresolved. CDR3 loop: CASSFGGYSNQPQHF. The CDR3 DNA is TGTGCCAGCAGCTTCGGAGGGTATAGCAATCAGCCCCAGCATTTT.